The sequence of this TCR beta chain was determined in a study of T-cell reconstitution after alpha-beta-depleted transplantation in children. Study findings and constraints: Reported findings indicate that, about two months after transplant, alpha-beta T cells came from several hundred expanded clones, which were derived from non-depleted graft cells. Once a year had passed after transplant, T-cell counts and diversity came mostly from newly produced T cells.

Germline V gene lookup returns CDR1 SQVTM and CDR2 ANQGSEA. This CDR3 region has 13 residues. V was shortened by 5 bases and J by 6 bases, with 17 bases between the two germline ends. Preparation of the TCRbeta library was carried out with unique molecular identifiers. TCRdb fed the PCR reads into MiXCR, producing one record per CDR3 protein. The sample includes fewer than 450,000 distinct CDR3 sequences, roughly 15% of them seen just once. With respect to this clonotype: Its target is not known.

V is TRBV29-1 and J is TRBJ2-7, with D possibly being TRBD1 (5 bases). Material: PBMCs, mostly from graft donor cells, obtained 360 days after TCRalphabeta/CD19-depleted stem cell transplant. This TCR derives from a male patient between 2 and 10 years old who had a stem cell transplant for acute lymphoblastic leukemia, so the T cells may come from the graft donor. Here the CDR3 reads CSVLPRAGREQYF. CDR3 coding DNA: TGCAGCGTTCTCCCAAGGGCAGGGCGCGAGCAGTACTTC.